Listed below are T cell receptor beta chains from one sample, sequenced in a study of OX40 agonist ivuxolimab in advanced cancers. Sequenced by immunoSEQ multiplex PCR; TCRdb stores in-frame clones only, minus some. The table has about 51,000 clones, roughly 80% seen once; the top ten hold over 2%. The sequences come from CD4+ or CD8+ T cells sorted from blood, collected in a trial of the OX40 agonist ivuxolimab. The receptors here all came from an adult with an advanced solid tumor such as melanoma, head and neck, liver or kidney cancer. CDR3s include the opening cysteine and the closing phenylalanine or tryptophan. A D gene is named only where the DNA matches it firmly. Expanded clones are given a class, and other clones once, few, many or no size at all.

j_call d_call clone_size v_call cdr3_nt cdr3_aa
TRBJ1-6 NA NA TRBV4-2 TGTGCCAGCGGGGGGGACCATAATTCACCCCTCCACTTT CASGGDHNSPLHF
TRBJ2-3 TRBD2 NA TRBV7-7 TGTGCTAGCAGCTCCGGACTAGCGGGAGGTACAGATACGCAGTATTTT CASSSGLAGGTDTQYF
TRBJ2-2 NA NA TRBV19 TGTGCCAGTAGTATCTTTGCCGGAGGGAACACCGGGGAGCTGTTTTTT CASSIFAGGNTGELFF
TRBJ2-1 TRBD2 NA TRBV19 TGTGCCAGTAGTCTGAAACTAGCGGGGAACTACAATGAGCAGTTCTTC CASSLKLAGNYNEQFF
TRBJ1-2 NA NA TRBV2 TGTGCCAGCAGTCCACCTCCCGGGATAGGAAACTATGGCTACACCTTC CASSPPPGIGNYGYTF
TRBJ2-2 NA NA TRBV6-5 TGTGCCAGCAGTTCTCCAGGATCCCACACCGGGGAGCTGTTTTTT CASSSPGSHTGELFF
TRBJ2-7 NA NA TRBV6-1 TGTGCCAGCAGTGTACGGGGTAGCTCCTACGAGCAGTACTTC CASSVRGSSYEQYF
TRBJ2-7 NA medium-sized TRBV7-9 TGTGCCAGCAGCCTGGGGGGTAGCGCCTACGAGCAGTACTTC CASSLGGSAYEQYF
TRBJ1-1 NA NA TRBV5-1 TGCGCCAGCAGCCCCGTCGGGCAGGGGATATCGGCTTTCTTT CASSPVGQGISAFF
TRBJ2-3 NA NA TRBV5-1 TGCGCCAGCAGCCGAGGCGTCAGCACAGATACGCAGTATTTT CASSRGVSTDTQYF
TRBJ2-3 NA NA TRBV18 TGTGCCAGCTCTCTGGGGCAGGGGACCACAGATACGCAGTATTTT CASSLGQGTTDTQYF
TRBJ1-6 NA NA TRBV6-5 TGTGCCAGCAGTGGACTCTTAATGAGTTCACCCCTCCACTTT CASSGLLMSSPLHF
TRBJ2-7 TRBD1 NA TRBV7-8 TGTGCCAGCAGCTTTTCGACAGGGAAGAGCTACGAGCAGTACTTC CASSFSTGKSYEQYF
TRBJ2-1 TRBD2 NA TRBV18 TGTGCCAGCTCACCGTCCGGGGCTAGCGGGACCTCCTACAATGAGCAGTTCTTC CASSPSGASGTSYNEQFF
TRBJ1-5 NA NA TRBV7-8 TGTGCCAGCAGCCCCTACGGCCAGGGTAGCAATCAGCCCCAGCATTTT CASSPYGQGSNQPQHF
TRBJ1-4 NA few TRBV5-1 TGCGCCAGCAGCCGCTCGTCGGGGCACAATGAAAAACTGTTTTTT CASSRSSGHNEKLFF
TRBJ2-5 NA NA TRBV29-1 TGCAGCGCTGTCTCCCGGGAGAAACAAGAGACCCAGTACTTC CSAVSREKQETQYF
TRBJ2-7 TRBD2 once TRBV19 TGTGCCAGTAGTCTCACCGGGACTAGTTCTTTCGAGCAGTACTTC CASSLTGTSSFEQYF
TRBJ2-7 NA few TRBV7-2 TGTGCCAGCAGCTTATATAAGGCCTACGAGCAGTACTTC CASSLYKAYEQYF
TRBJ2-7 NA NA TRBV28 TGTGCCAGCAGCTCCCTGGGGCAGTACGAGCAGTACTTC CASSSLGQYEQYF
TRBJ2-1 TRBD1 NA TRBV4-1 TGCGCCAGCAGCCTTACCGGACAGGGTAAGTTCTTC CASSLTGQGKFF
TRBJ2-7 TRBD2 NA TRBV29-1 TGCAGCGTTGAGGGGACTAGCGGGAGGGGCGAGCAGTACTTC CSVEGTSGRGEQYF
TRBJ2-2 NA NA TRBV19 TGTGCCAGTAGTCCCAGGGTAGCTGTCACCGGGGAGCTGTTTTTT CASSPRVAVTGELFF
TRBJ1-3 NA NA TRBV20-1 TGCAGTGCTAAGCTGGGAAACACCATATATTTT CSAKLGNTIYF
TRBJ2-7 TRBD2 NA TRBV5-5 TGTGCCAGCAGCGGTACTAGCGGGCCTACACCCTACGAGCAGTACTTC CASSGTSGPTPYEQYF
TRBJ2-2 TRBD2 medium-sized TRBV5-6 TGTGCCAGCAGCCCGACTAGCGGGTACACCGGGGAGCTGTTTTTT CASSPTSGYTGELFF
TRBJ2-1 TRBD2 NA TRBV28 TGTGCCAGCAGCCAAGGAGCTAGCGGGAAGAATGAGCAGTTCTTC CASSQGASGKNEQFF
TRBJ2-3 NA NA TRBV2 TGTGCCAGCAGTGAAGATACGCAGTATTTT CASSEDTQYF
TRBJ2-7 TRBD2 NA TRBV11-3 TGTGCCAGCAGCTTACCTGGACTAGCGGGAGCCTACGAGCAGTACTTC CASSLPGLAGAYEQYF
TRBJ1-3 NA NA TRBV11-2 TGTGCCAGCAGCTTAGTTTCTTTGATTGGAAACACCATATATTTT CASSLVSLIGNTIYF
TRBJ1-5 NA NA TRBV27 TGTGCCAGCTCACCCAACGGCAATCAGCCCCAGCATTTT CASSPNGNQPQHF
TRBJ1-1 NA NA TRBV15 TGTGCCACCAGCAGAGAATATGATCGCATGAACACTGAAGCTTTCTTT CATSREYDRMNTEAFF
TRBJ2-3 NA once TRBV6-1 TGTGCCAGCAGTGCTCACAGGTCGGGCCCAGATACGCAGTATTTT CASSAHRSGPDTQYF
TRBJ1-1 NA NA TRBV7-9 TGTGCCAGCAGCTTAAGTGGCGCTGAAGCTTTCTTT CASSLSGAEAFF
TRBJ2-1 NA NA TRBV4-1 TGCGCCAGCAGCCAAGGCCAGGGACCGGCATACAATGAGCAGTTCTTC CASSQGQGPAYNEQFF
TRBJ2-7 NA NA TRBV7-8 TGTGCCAGCAGTCACTCCCGGGGTTACTACGAGCAGTACTTC CASSHSRGYYEQYF
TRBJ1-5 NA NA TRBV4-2 TGTGCCAGCAGCCAAGATCGCCATCAGCCCCAGCATTTT CASSQDRHQPQHF
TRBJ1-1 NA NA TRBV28 TGTGCCAGCAGCCCCAGCGGGCGCCTGGGTACTGAAGCTTTCTTT CASSPSGRLGTEAFF
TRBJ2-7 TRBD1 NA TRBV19 TGTGCCAGTAGTCTGACAGGGGGCCGCTACGAGCAGTACTTC CASSLTGGRYEQYF
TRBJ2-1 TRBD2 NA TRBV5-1 TGCGCCAGCAGCTCGCTAGCGGGAGTCGACAATGAGCAGTTCTTC CASSSLAGVDNEQFF
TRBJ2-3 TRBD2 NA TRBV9 TGTGCCAGCAGCACCTTAGCGGGAGCAGGCACAGATACGCAGTATTTT CASSTLAGAGTDTQYF
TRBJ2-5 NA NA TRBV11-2 TGTGCCAGCAGCCCAGGTGTGATGGCCGGTAGGGAGACCCAGTACTTC CASSPGVMAGRETQYF
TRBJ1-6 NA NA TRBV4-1 TGCGCCAGCAGCCTAGATTGGGGTTCACCCCTCCACTTT CASSLDWGSPLHF
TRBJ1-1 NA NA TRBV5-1 TGCGCCAGCAGCTTGATGCGTTCACCGAACACTGAAGCTTTCTTT CASSLMRSPNTEAFF
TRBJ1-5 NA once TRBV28 TGTGCCAGCAGATCAGGGAATCAGCCCCAGCATTTT CASRSGNQPQHF
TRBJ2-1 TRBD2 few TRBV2 TGTGCCAGCCTCTTATTGGGACTAACCGCCAATGAGCAGTTCTTC CASLLLGLTANEQFF
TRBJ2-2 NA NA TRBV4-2 TGTGCCAGCAGCCAAGTGGGGGGGCCCGGCACCGGGGAGCTGTTTTTT CASSQVGGPGTGELFF
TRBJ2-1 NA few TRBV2 TGTGCCAGCAGTGGCCTTCCCGGGACGCCGGCCAATGAGCAGTTCTTC CASSGLPGTPANEQFF
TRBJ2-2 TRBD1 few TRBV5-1 TGCGCCAGCAGCCCGGGACAGAGCATGACCGGGGAGCTGTTTTTT CASSPGQSMTGELFF
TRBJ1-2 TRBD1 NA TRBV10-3 TGTGCCATCACGGGACAGGGATGGGGCTCAAATGGCTACACCTTC CAITGQGWGSNGYTF
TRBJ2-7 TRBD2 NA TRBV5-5 TGTGCCAGCAGCTGGACTAGCGGGAGCCACGAGCAGTACTTC CASSWTSGSHEQYF